The 30 T cell receptor beta chains reported below all come from one sample, sequenced in a study of regulatory T cells in long-lasting Graves disease. Investigators prepared the TCR beta libraries by applying iRepertoire HTBI primers and Arm-PCR of CDR3 regions. TCRdb processed the multiplex PCR reads anew with MiXCR; each CDR3 protein has one entry. The sample carries hundreds of thousands of distinct CDR3 sequences, roughly 15% recorded once. The time point is: newly diagnosed GD, antithyroid drugs for less than 3 months. From RNA extracted from PBMCs, the TCR library was made. The sample was also reused in another study, on T cells in Graves' hyperthyroidism and ophthalmopathy.

The input for sequencing was peripheral blood mononuclear cells (PBMCs), taken at new diagnosis, from a patient treated with antithyroid drugs. The origin of the receptors is a woman aged 40 to 65 with Graves disease.

This clonotype was recorded many times. J is TRBJ2-7 and V is TRBV28; 9 bases fit TRBD1. The V segment lost 2 bases and the J segment 7 bases; nucleotides outside the gene matches: 9. This CDR3 is built from 15 residues. Germline V gene data show CDR1 as MDHEN and CDR2 as SYDVKM. DNA for the CDR3: TGTGCCAGCAGTTTAACAGGGGGCAACTCGGGGGAGCAGTACTTC. Translated: CASSLTGGNSGEQYF.

The chain uses TRBV29-1 and TRBJ2-1; the match to TRBD2 covers 10 bases. CDR3 size: 14 residues. CDR1 and CDR2 from the germline V gene are SQVTM and ANQGSEA. The CDR3 loop reads CSTVGLAGVNEQFF. Written as DNA, the CDR3 is TGCAGTACCGTCGGGCTAGCGGGGGTTAATGAGCAGTTCTTC.

This clonotype showed up many times. CDR3 loop: CASSEGWENTEAFF. The CDR3, as DNA: TGTGCCAGCAGTGAGGGGTGGGAGAACACTGAAGCTTTCTTT. The rearrangement links TRBV28 to TRBJ1-1; D may be TRBD1 (5 bases). V lost 5 bases and J 1 base, leaving 11 bases between the germline ends. This CDR3 has 14 amino acids. The germline gives CDR1 MDHEN, CDR2 SYDVKM.

The chain couples TRBV29-1 to TRBJ1-2, with 8 bases aligning to TRBD1. The CDR3 spans 13 residues. The V segment lost 8 bases and the J segment 0 bases; nucleotides outside the gene matches: 5. The germline gives CDR1 SQVTM, CDR2 ANQGSEA. The CDR3 sequence is CSTVDRANYGYTF. The CDR3 DNA is TGCAGCACCGTGGACAGGGCTAACTATGGCTACACCTTC. The whole variable domain, filled in from reference TRBV29-1 and TRBJ1-2, reads SAVISQKPSRDICQRGTSLTIQCQVDSQVTMMFWYRQQPGQSLTLIATANQGSEATYESGFVIDKFPISRPNLTFSTLTVSNMSPEDSSIYLCSTVDRANYGYTFGSGTRLTVV.

In this sample, this clonotype turned up many times. This rearrangement joins TRBV4-1 to TRBJ2-3; D gene ambiguous. V was trimmed by 3 bases and J by 11 bases, leaving 15 bases between them. CDR3 length equals 13 residues. Per the germline V gene, CDR1 is MGHRA and CDR2 is YSYEKL. The DNA for the CDR3 is TGCGCCAGCAGCCAGGTTCTGACGGACCGGCAGTATTTT. Amino acids: CASSQVLTDRQYF.

The chain couples TRBV20-1 to TRBJ2-6; D possibly corresponds to TRBD1 (5 bases). This CDR3 contains 16 residues. Germline V gene lookup returns CDR1 DFQATT and CDR2 SNEGSKA (reference sequence). Deletions cut 7 bases from V and 0 bases from J, with 16 bases between. The DNA for the CDR3 is TGCAGTGGTAGGGGCCAGGGAAGCTCTGGGGCCAACGTCCTGACTTTC. Translating gives CSGRGQGSSGANVLTF.

This rearrangement joins TRBV2 to TRBJ2-5; D might be TRBD2 (6 bases). Germline lookup yields CDR1 SNHLY and CDR2 FYNNEI. The CDR3 has 13 residues. The V end was cut by 8 bases, the J end by 6 bases, with 16 bases between. The CDR3 region is CASVWGEQKTQYF. The DNA for the CDR3 is TGTGCCAGCGTGTGGGGGGAGCAAAAGACCCAGTACTTC. The variable domain in full, with the rest retrieved from reference TRBV2 and TRBJ2-5, is EPEVTQTPSHQVTQMGQEVILRCVPISNHLYFYWYRQILGQKVEFLVSFYNNEISEKSEIFDDQFSVERPDGSNFTLKIRSTKLEDSAMYFCASVWGEQKTQYFGPGTRLLVL.

The chain links TRBV7-2 to TRBJ2-5; 7 bases match TRBD1. CDR1 and CDR2 (germline): SGHTA, FQGNSA. CDR3 length: 16 amino acids. V shed 4 bases and J 1 base; nucleotides not matched to a gene: 9. The CDR3 nucleotides read TGTGCCAGCAGCTATCCCGGGACAGCGATCCAAGAGACCCAGTACTTC. Its protein is CASSYPGTAIQETQYF.

The table lists this clonotype with many counts. The CDR3 here is CASSLEQGTEAFF. The CDR3 nucleotides read TGCGCCAGCAGCTTGGAACAGGGCACTGAAGCTTTCTTT. The V and J genes are TRBV5-1 and TRBJ1-1, with a tentative D call TRBD1 (6 bases). Germline V CDR1 and CDR2: SGHRS, YFSETQ. The germline V and J ends were trimmed by 0 bases and 4 bases, with 7 bases remaining between them. The CDR3 contains 13 residues.

Ten or more counts support this clonotype. This chain links TRBV2 with TRBJ2-7, with D perhaps matching TRBD2 (7 bases). There are 14 residues in the CDR3. The germline gives CDR1 SNHLY, CDR2 FYNNEI. V was trimmed by 4 bases and J by 3 bases, leaving 13 bases between them. The chain's CDR3 is CASSGGGAGYEQYF. CDR3 nucleotides: TGTGCCAGCAGTGGAGGGGGGGCCGGCTACGAGCAGTACTTC.

The sample holds many counts of this clonotype. V is TRBV12-5 and J is TRBJ1-2; 7 positions match TRBD1. CDR1 and CDR2 (germline): LGHNT, FRNRAP. CDR3 length equals 14 residues. V lost 1 base and J lost 3; bases outside the gene matches: 2. The CDR3 is CASGLGQGDYGYTF. CDR3 sequence (DNA): TGTGCTAGTGGTTTGGGACAGGGCGACTATGGCTACACCTTC.

Many counts were recorded for this clonotype. The chain couples TRBV12-3 or TRBV12-4 to TRBJ1-5; 7 nucleotides agree with TRBD1. The trim removed 1 base at V and 4 bases at J, leaving 10 bases unmatched. The CDR3 contains 17 residues. The CDR3 sequence: CASSLGTKGQLNQPQHF. The CDR3 region has the DNA TGTGCCAGCAGTTTAGGGACAAAGGGACAGCTTAATCAGCCCCAGCATTTT.

This clonotype came up many times. This rearrangement joins TRBV3-1 to TRBJ1-6; 8 nucleotides line up with TRBD1. CDR3 length: 14 residues. CDR1 and CDR2 from the germline V gene are LGHDT and YNNKEL (reference sequence). V lost 8 bases and J lost 5; bases outside the gene matches: 5. The CDR3 DNA follows: TGTGCCAGCCGCAGGGGACAGGATAATTCACCCCTCCACTTT. Its translation is CASRRGQDNSPLHF.

This clonotype was detected ten times or more. The chain couples TRBV7-3 to TRBJ1-1; D gene unclear. The CDR3 is 15 residues long. Per the germline V gene, CDR1 is SGHTA and CDR2 is FQGTGA. The V gene lost 0 bases and the J gene lost 2 bases, with 10 bases spanning the gap. CDR3 sequence reads: CASSLTADFNTEAFF. The CDR3 DNA follows: TGTGCCAGCAGCTTAACTGCAGACTTCAACACTGAAGCTTTCTTT.

There are many counts of this clonotype. The J gene is TRBJ1-1, the V gene TRBV3-1; 7 bases map to TRBD1. Germline assignment: CDR1 LGHDT and CDR2 YNNKEL (reference sequence). V lost 5 bases, J lost 0 bases, and 9 bases stayed unmatched. The CDR3 runs to 16 residues. Here the CDR3 reads CASSESGQRMNTEAFF. The CDR3 DNA sequence: TGTGCCAGCAGCGAATCGGGACAGCGTATGAACACTGAAGCTTTCTTT.

In DNA form, the CDR3 reads TGTGCCAGCTCACCGTACGAAAGGTCTGGGCCTGAAGCTTTCTTT. Protein product: CASSPYERSGPEAFF. The rearrangement uses TRBV18 and TRBJ1-1; D unclear. Looked up from germline, CDR1 is KGHSH and CDR2 is LQKENI. The CDR3 runs 15 residues. The germline V and J ends were trimmed by 3 bases and 6 bases, with 17 bases remaining between them.

This clonotype was seen repeatedly, ten times or more. V gene TRBV12-3 or TRBV12-4 combines with J gene TRBJ2-1; D is ambiguous. The CDR3 contains 11 residues. With 3 bases removed from V and 5 bases from J, the gap between germline ends came to 2 bases. CDR3 protein: CASSLHNEQFF. Written as DNA, the CDR3 is TGTGCCAGCAGTTTGCACAATGAGCAGTTCTTC.

J is TRBJ1-2 and V is TRBV19; TRBD1 aligns across 12 bases. CDR1 is LNHDA, CDR2 SQIVND, per germline (reference sequence). The V and J ends lost 5 bases and 1 base, in that order; junction bases with no gene match: 2. The CDR3 consists of 15 residues. The CDR3, as DNA: TGTGCCAGTAGTGGGACAGGGGGCCTTAACTATGGCTACACCTTC. Protein product: CASSGTGGLNYGYTF.

This clonotype was found a few times. A junction end diverges from the germline sequence, so it may reflect a read error. V usage is TRBV28 and J usage is TRBJ2-7, with 9 positions matching TRBD1. The CDR3 has 14 residues. Germline loops: CDR1 MDHEN, CDR2 SYDVKM. CDR3 sequence reads: CASSPDRGSYERYF. CDR3 in DNA: TGTGCCAGCAGTCCCGACAGGGGGAGTTACGAGCGGTACTTC.

There are a few counts of this clonotype. DNA for the CDR3: TGTGCCAGTAGTATTGACAGGGACAATGAGCAGTTCTTC. This codes for CASSIDRDNEQFF. The V gene is TRBV19, the J gene TRBJ2-1; 7 bases are shared with TRBD1. Per the germline V gene, CDR1 is LNHDA and CDR2 is SQIVND (reference sequence). Trimming removed 3 bases from V and 5 bases from J; junction bases left unmatched: 1. The CDR3 loop spans 13 amino acids. Full variable domain (rest looked up from reference TRBV19 and TRBJ2-1): DGGITQSPKYLFRKEGQNVTLSCEQNLNHDAMYWYRQDPGQGLRLIYYSQIVNDFQKGDIAEGYSVSREKKESFPLTVTSAQKNPTAFYLCASSIDRDNEQFFGPGTRLTVL.

In regard to this clonotype: A much bigger clone sits one base away, suggesting this may be a read error. This chain links TRBV7-9 with TRBJ2-3; 10 bases fit TRBD2. The ends lost 0 bases at V and 10 bases at J; junction bases unmatched: 13. The CDR3 is 17 amino acids. CDR1 SEHNR and CDR2 FQNEAQ come from the germline V gene (reference sequence). As DNA, the CDR3 is TGTGCCAGCAGCTTAGCGTATCTAGCGGGGGCCAGGGATGCGCAGTATTTT. Protein sequence: CASSLAYLAGARDAQYF.

The rearrangement uses TRBV6-2 or TRBV6-3 and TRBJ1-5; perhaps TRBD1 as D (5 bases). In germline, CDR1 is MNHEY, CDR2 SVGEGT. Trimming cost V 2 bases and J 7 bases, with 12 bases left between them. This CDR3 has 14 amino acids. Written as DNA, the CDR3 is TGTGCCAGCAGTTACAGTAGGGGTGGACAGCCCCAGCATTTT. It codes for CASSYSRGGQPQHF.

In regard to this clonotype: This may come from a read error, since a much larger clone is one base off. The chain is built from TRBV3-1 and TRBJ1-2; D perhaps matches TRBD1 (5 bases). Trimming pared 1 base from V and 5 bases from J, leaving 14 bases between. The CDR3 has 15 amino acids. CDR1 LGHDT and CDR2 YNNKEL come from the germline V gene (reference sequence). The CDR3 region is CASSQGARERYGYTF. In DNA, the CDR3 is TGTGCCAGCAGCCAAGGCGCCAGGGAACGATATGGCTACACCTTC.

V usage is TRBV28 and J usage is TRBJ1-1; 8 nucleotides line up with TRBD1. The CDR3 length is 16 residues. Trimming took 5 bases from V and 6 from J; bases not matched to a gene: 14. Per germline, CDR1 MDHEN and CDR2 SYDVKM. The CDR3 loop reads CASSPQGGRGLAEAFF. DNA for the CDR3: TGTGCCAGCAGTCCGCAGGGAGGCAGGGGGCTCGCTGAAGCTTTCTTT.

As to this clonotype: A much bigger clone sits one base away, suggesting this may be a read error. J is TRBJ1-2 and V is TRBV2; TRBD1 might be the D (5 bases). Germline values: CDR1 SNHLY, CDR2 FYNNEI. The CDR3 has 12 amino acids. CDR3 sequence reads: CASSQGDYGHTF. The CDR3 bases are TGTGCCAGCAGTCAGGGTGACTATGGCCACACCTTC.

The chain is built from TRBV20-1 and TRBJ2-7; D gene unclear. V lost 3 bases and J lost 4, with 16 bases in between. The CDR3 is 14 amino acids. Germline-derived CDR1 and CDR2 are DFQATT and SNEGSKA (reference sequence). CDR3 nucleotides: TGCAGTGCTAGTCGGGCTAGAGCTGCGTACGAGCAGTACTTC. It codes for CSASRARAAYEQYF.

This clonotype came up many times. V is TRBV12-3 or TRBV12-4 and J is TRBJ1-1; the match to TRBD1 covers 7 bases. Trimming cost V 5 bases and J 4 bases; bases outside gene matches: 13. The CDR3 is 16 residues long. The CDR3 sequence: CASSPPTGTFGTEAFF. CDR3 nucleotides: TGTGCCAGCAGTCCCCCGACAGGGACGTTCGGCACTGAAGCTTTCTTT.

This clonotype was seen many times. This chain links TRBV7-2 with TRBJ1-1, with D unresolved. This CDR3 comprises 14 residues. The germline V and J ends were trimmed by 1 base and 0 bases, with 6 bases remaining between them. Germline values: CDR1 SGHTA, CDR2 FQGNSA. The CDR3 here is CASSLGPMNTEAFF. CDR3 nucleotides: TGTGCCAGCAGCTTAGGGCCAATGAACACTGAAGCTTTCTTT.

This clonotype was seen many times. The V gene is TRBV6-1, the J gene TRBJ2-1; D might be TRBD1 or TRBD2, each matching 7 bases. The CDR3 length is 15 residues. Germline V gives CDR1 MNHNS, CDR2 SASEGT. Between the trimmed V and J ends, which lost 7 bases and 4 bases, there was a span of 17 bases. The CDR3 coding sequence is TGTGCCAGCACCCCTGCCAGGGGGGGTTACAATGAGCAGTTCTTC. Encoded protein: CASTPARGGYNEQFF.

This clonotype was counted at least ten times. The gene calls are TRBV6-1 and TRBJ1-1; D remains ambiguous. Trimming took off 6 bases at V and 6 bases at J, with 11 bases between the two ends. CDR1 and CDR2 (germline): MNHNS, SASEGT. This CDR3 spans 12 amino acids. The CDR3 bases are TGTGCCAGCAGCCCCCGATGGGCTGAAGCTTTCTTT. Translating gives CASSPRWAEAFF.